In this sample, the clone carrying this T cell receptor (beta chain) turned up a few times. It was RNA transcripts that yielded the amplified TCR beta CDR3 regions. TCR CDR3 regions were first amplified by RT-PCR with HTBI primers. TCRdb re-analysed the multiplex PCR reads in MiXCR, keeping a single row per CDR3 protein. The repertoire holds 550,000 to 800,000 distinct CDR3 sequences, with approximately 15% as singletons. This specimen belongs to a study of T cells in Graves' hyperthyroidism and ophthalmopathy. Germline V gives CDR1 LGHNA, CDR2 YNFKEQ. CDR3 length equals 15 residues. With 3 bases removed from V and 0 bases from J, the gap between germline ends came to 8 bases.

Material: blood. This sequence originates from a man in his forties or fifties with Graves' hyperthyroidism. The genes are TRBV4-2 and TRBJ1-4; D might be TRBD1 (6 bases). The CDR3 loop reads CASSHGGATNEKLFF. Written as DNA, the CDR3 is TGTGCCAGCAGCCACGGGGGCGCAACTAATGAAAAACTGTTTTTT.